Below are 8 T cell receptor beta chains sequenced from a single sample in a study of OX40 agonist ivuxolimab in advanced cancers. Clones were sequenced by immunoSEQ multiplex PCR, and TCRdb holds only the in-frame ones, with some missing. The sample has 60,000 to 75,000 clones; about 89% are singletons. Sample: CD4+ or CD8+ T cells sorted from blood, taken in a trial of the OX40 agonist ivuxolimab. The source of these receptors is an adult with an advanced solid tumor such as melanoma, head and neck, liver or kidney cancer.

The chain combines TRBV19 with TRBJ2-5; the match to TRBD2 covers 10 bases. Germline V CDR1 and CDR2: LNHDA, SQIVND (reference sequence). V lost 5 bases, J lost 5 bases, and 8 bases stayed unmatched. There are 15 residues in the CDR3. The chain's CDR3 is CASSPSTSGIETQYF. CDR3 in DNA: TGTGCCAGTAGTCCGTCAACTAGCGGGATTGAGACCCAGTACTTC.

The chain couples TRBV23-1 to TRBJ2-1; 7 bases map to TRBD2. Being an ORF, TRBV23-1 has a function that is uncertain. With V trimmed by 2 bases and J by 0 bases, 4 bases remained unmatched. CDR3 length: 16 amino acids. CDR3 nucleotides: TGCGCCAGCAGTCAAGGGGGGGTGAGCTCCTACAATGAGCAGTTCTTC. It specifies CASSQGGVSSYNEQFF.

This CDR3 reads CASSHPPWGQETQYF. Here the CDR3 DNA reads TGCGCCAGCAGCCACCCGCCTTGGGGACAAGAGACCCAGTACTTC. The chain carries TRBV4-1 and TRBJ2-5; D is unresolved. This CDR3 has 15 residues. Germline V gives CDR1 MGHRA, CDR2 YSYEKL. Trimming stripped 3 bases from V and 2 bases from J, with 13 bases between.

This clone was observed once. The CDR3 DNA reads TGTGCCAGCAGCTTAGAGTCCCCGAGGTCTGAAGCTTTCTTT. Its translation: CASSLESPRSEAFF. The chain joins TRBV7-2 to TRBJ1-1; D is ambiguous. The CDR3 totals 14 residues. The V and J ends lost 1 base and 6 bases respectively, with 12 bases between them. CDR1 and CDR2 (germline): SGHTA, FQGNSA.

The CDR3 loop is CATRLVSYNEQFF. The CDR3 DNA follows: TGTGCCACCAGACTAGTCTCCTACAATGAGCAGTTCTTC. This chain connects TRBV15 to TRBJ2-1, with a weak D call TRBD2 (5 bases). CDR1 is LNHNV and CDR2 is YYDKDF in the germline V gene (reference sequence). The CDR3 length is 13 residues. V shed 6 bases and J shed 0 bases, with 6 bases lying between them.

The CDR3 DNA follows: TGTGCCACCAGCAGAGAGATCCGGGCCGAAGAGGGCATTCAGTACTTC. Encoded protein: CATSREIRAEEGIQYF. V is TRBV15 and J is TRBJ2-4; tentative D call: TRBD2 (5 bases). From germline, CDR1 is LNHNV and CDR2 YYDKDF (reference sequence). The CDR3 sequence is 16 residues long. Trimming took off 0 bases at V and 9 bases at J, with 18 bases between the two ends.

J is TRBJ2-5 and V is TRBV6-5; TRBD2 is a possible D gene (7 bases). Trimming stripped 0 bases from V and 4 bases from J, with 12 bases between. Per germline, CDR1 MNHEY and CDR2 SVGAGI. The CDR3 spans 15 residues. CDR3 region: CASSYSGGQGETQYF. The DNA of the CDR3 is TGTGCCAGCAGTTACTCCGGGGGGCAGGGAGAGACCCAGTACTTC.

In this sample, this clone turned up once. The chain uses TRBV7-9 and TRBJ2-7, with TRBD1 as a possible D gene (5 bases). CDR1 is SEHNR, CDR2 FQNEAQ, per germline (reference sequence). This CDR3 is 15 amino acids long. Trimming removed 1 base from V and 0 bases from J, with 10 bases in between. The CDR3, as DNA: TGTGCCAGCAGCTTAGTGACAGCTCTCTCCTACGAGCAGTACTTC. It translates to CASSLVTALSYEQYF.